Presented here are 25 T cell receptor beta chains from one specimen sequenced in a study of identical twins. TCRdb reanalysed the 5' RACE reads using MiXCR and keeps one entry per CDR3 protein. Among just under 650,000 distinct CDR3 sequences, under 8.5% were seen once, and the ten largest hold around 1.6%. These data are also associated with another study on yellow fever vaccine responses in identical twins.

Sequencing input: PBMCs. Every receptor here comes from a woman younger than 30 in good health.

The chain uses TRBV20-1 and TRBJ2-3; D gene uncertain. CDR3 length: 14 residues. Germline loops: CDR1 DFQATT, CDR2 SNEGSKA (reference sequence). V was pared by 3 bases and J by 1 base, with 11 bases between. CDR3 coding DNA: TGCAGTGCTAGTTACCTCCCCCGCACAGATACGCAGTATTTT. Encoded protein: CSASYLPRTDTQYF.

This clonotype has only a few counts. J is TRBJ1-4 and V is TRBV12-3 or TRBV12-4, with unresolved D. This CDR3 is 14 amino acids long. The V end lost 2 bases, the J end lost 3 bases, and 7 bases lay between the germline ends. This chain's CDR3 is CASSLSAANEKLFF. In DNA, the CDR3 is TGTGCCAGCAGTTTATCGGCTGCTAATGAAAAACTGTTTTTT.

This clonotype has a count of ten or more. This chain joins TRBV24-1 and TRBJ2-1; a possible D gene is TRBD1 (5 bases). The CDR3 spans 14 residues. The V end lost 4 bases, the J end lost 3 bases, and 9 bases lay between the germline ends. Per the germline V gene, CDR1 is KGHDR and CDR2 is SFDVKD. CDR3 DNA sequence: TGTGCCACCAGTGAAAGGGGCTACTACAATGAGCAGTTCTTC. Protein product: CATSERGYYNEQFF.

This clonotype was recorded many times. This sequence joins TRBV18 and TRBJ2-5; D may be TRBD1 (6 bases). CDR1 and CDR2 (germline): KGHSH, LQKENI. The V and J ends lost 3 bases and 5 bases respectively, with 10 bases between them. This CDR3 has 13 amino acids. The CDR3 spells CASSPTGWETQYF. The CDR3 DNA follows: TGTGCCAGCTCACCGACAGGATGGGAGACCCAGTACTTC.

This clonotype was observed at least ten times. The CDR3 region is CASSPEGSGEKLFF. CDR3 coding DNA: TGTGCCAGCAGCCCTGAAGGTTCCGGTGAAAAACTGTTTTTT. The chain uses TRBV12-3 or TRBV12-4 and TRBJ1-4; D is unresolved. Deletions cut 6 bases from V and 7 bases from J, with 15 bases between. The CDR3 sequence is 14 residues long.

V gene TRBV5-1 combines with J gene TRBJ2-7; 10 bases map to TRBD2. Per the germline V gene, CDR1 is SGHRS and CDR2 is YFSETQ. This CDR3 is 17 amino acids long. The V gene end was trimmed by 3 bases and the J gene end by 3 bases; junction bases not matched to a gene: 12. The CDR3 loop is CASSSDPSGGAFYEQYV. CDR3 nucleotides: TGCGCCAGCAGCTCGGACCCTAGCGGGGGAGCCTTCTACGAGCAGTACGTC.

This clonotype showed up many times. The CDR3 coding sequence is TGTGCCAGCAGTTACTCGGGTGCTAGCGGGGGGGTTACAGATACGCAGTATTTT. Its protein product is CASSYSGASGGVTDTQYF. This chain connects TRBV6-5 to TRBJ2-3, with TRBD2 identical over 12 bases. This CDR3 spans 18 amino acids. Unmatched junction bases numbered 7, after V lost 0 bases and J lost 3 bases. Germline V gives CDR1 MNHEY, CDR2 SVGAGI.

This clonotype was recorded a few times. CDR3 sequence: CASSKLPGLAPEEQFF. CDR3 coding DNA: TGTGCCAGCAGTAAACTGCCGGGACTAGCCCCTGAGGAGCAGTTCTTC. This rearrangement joins TRBV2 to TRBJ2-1; TRBD2 matches 9 bases. Trimming at V came to 5 bases and at J to 10 bases, leaving 15 bases not matched to a gene. Per germline, CDR1 SNHLY and CDR2 FYNNEI. CDR3 length: 16 residues. The full variable domain, in which reference TRBV2 and TRBJ2-1 provide the parts outside the CDR3, is EPEVTQTPSHQVTQMGQEVILRCVPISNHLYFYWYRQILGQKVEFLVSFYNNEISEKSEIFDDQFSVERPDGSNFTLKIRSTKLEDSAMYFCASSKLPGLAPEEQFFGPGTRLTVL.

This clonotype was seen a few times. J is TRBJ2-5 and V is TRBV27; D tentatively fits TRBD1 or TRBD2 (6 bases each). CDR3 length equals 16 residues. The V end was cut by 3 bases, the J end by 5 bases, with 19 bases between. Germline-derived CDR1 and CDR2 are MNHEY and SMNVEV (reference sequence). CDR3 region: CASSLSRGRGGETQYF. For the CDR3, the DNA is TGTGCCAGCAGTTTGTCTCGGGGGCGAGGAGGGGAGACCCAGTACTTC.

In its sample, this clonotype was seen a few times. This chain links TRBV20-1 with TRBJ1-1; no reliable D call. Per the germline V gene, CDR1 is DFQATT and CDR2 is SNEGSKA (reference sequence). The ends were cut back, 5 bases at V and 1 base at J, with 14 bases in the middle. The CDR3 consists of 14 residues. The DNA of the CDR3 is TGCAGTGCTCAAAAAAACTTGGGGAACACTGAAGCTTTCTTT. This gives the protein CSAQKNLGNTEAFF.

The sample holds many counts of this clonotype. This CDR3 is CASGRGRGYSSYNEQFF. CDR3 sequence (DNA): TGTGCCAGCGGCAGGGGTCGCGGGTATAGCTCCTACAATGAGCAGTTCTTC. The chain couples TRBV11-2 to TRBJ2-1, with D possibly matching TRBD1 (6 bases). Trimming left V 8 bases short and J 0 bases short, with 20 bases between. This CDR3 contains 17 residues. Germline CDR1 reads SGHAT; CDR2 reads FQNNGV.

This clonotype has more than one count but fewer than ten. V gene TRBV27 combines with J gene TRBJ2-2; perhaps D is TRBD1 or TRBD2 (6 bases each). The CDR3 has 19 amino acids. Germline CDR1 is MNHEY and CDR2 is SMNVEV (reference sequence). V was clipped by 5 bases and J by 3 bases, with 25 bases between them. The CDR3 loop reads CASSPPPVRGRVDTGELFF. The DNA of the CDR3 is TGTGCCAGCAGTCCCCCCCCCGTACGGGGGCGCGTGGACACCGGGGAGCTGTTTTTT.

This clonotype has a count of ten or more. The CDR3 DNA sequence: TGTGCCAGCACCCGCGACCAAAACCCCAATCAGCCCCAGCATTTT. Protein product: CASTRDQNPNQPQHF. The chain uses TRBV28 and TRBJ1-5; D remains ambiguous. The CDR3 spans 15 residues. V lost 7 bases and J 3 bases, leaving 16 bases between the germline ends. Germline CDR1 and CDR2: MDHEN and SYDVKM.

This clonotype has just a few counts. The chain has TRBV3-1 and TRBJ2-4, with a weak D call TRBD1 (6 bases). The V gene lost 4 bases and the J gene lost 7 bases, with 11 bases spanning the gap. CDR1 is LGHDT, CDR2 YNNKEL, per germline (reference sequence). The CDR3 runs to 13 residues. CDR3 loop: CASSPYQGNIQYF. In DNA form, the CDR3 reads TGTGCCAGCAGCCCATACCAGGGGAACATTCAGTACTTC.

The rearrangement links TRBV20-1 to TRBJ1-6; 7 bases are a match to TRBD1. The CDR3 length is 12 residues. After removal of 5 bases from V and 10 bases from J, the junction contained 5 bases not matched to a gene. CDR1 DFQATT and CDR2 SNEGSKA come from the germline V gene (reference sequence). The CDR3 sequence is CSAGDSNSPLHF. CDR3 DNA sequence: TGCAGTGCTGGGGACAGTAACTCACCCCTCCACTTT.

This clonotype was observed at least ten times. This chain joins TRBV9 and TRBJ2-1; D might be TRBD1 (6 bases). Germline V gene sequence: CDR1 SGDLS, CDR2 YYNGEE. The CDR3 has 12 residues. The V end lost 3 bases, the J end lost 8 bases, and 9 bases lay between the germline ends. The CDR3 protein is CASSEQGYEQFF. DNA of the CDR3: TGTGCCAGCAGCGAGCAGGGGTATGAGCAGTTCTTC.

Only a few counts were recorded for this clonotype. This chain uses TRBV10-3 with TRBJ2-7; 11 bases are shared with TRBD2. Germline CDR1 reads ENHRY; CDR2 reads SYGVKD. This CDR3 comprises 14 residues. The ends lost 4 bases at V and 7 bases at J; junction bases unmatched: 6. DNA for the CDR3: TGTGCCATCAGTGTGGGGACTAGCGGTCATGAGCAGTACTTC. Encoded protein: CAISVGTSGHEQYF.

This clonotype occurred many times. CDR3 region: CASSRKADGVTEAFF. CDR3 nucleotide sequence: TGCGCCAGCAGCCGGAAGGCGGACGGGGTCACTGAAGCTTTCTTT. The gene calls are TRBV5-1 and TRBJ1-1; D gene ambiguous. The CDR3 is 15 residues long. Trimming stripped 4 bases from V and 4 bases from J, with 17 bases between. Germline V gene data show CDR1 as SGHRS and CDR2 as YFSETQ.

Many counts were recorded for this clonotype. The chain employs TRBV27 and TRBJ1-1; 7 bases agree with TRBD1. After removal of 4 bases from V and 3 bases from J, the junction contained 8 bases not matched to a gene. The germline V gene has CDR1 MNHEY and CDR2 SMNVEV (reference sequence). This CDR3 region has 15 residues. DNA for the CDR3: TGTGCCAGCAGTTCCCGACAGGGCTTAGACACTGAAGCTTTCTTT. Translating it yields CASSSRQGLDTEAFF.

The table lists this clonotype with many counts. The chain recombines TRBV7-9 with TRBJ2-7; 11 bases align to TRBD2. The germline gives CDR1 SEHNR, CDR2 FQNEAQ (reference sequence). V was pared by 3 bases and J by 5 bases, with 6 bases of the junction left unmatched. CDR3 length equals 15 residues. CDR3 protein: CASSFTSGRTDEQYF. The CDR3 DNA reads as TGTGCCAGCAGCTTTACTAGCGGGAGAACCGACGAGCAGTACTTC.

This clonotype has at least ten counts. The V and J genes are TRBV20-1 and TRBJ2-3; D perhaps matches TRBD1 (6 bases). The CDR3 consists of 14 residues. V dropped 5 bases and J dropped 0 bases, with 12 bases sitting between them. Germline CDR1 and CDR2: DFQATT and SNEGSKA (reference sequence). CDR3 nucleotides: TGCAGTGCTCGCAGACAGGAAAGCACAGATACGCAGTATTTT. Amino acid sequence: CSARRQESTDTQYF.

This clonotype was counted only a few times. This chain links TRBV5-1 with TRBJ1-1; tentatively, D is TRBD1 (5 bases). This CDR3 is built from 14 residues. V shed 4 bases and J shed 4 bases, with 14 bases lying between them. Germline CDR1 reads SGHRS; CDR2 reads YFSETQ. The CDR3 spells CASSGGTARTEAFF. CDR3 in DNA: TGCGCCAGCAGCGGGGGGACTGCACGCACTGAAGCTTTCTTT.

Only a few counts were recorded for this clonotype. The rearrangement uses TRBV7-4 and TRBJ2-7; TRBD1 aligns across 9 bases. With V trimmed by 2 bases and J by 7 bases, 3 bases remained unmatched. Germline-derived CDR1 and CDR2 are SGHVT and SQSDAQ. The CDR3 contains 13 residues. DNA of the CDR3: TGTGCCAGCAGCTTAATCGGACAGGGGGAGCAGTACGTC. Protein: CASSLIGQGEQYV.

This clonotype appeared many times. The chain's CDR3 is CASSQVASGGVEQFF. In DNA, the CDR3 is TGTGCCAGCAGCCAAGTGGCTAGCGGGGGTGTTGAGCAGTTCTTC. The chain uses TRBV3-1 and TRBJ2-1; 10 positions agree with TRBD2. V trimming: 1 base; J trimming: 9 bases; junction bases outside the gene matches: 6. Germline V gene lookup returns CDR1 LGHDT and CDR2 YNNKEL (reference sequence). The CDR3 totals 15 residues.

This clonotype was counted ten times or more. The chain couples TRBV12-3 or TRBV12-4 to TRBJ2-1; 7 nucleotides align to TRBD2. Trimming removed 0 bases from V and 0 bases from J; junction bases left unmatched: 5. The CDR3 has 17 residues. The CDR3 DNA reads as TGTGCCAGCAGTTTAGCGCTGGGCGGGAGCTCCTACAATGAGCAGTTCTTC. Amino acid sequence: CASSLALGGSSYNEQFF.